This T cell receptor beta chain is from a study of blood T cell repertoires in COVID-19. For the study at large: COVID-19 samples, acute and convalescent, were from the United States, Italy and Spain.

Authors' data handling: Reference gene primer amplification gave nucleated cell count estimates. Clones were read by immunoSEQ multiplex PCR, and TCRdb kept only the in-frame ones, dropping some. The V and J calls and clone size were taken over from that table, and D and trimming were inferred from the DNA. The data hold about 58,000 clones, with about 91% observed a single time. The TCR originated in a man over 45 with active COVID-19. The sequencing input was peripheral blood.

CDR3 region: CASRRVLENQPQHF. CDR3 nucleotide sequence: TGTGCCAGCCGCCGCGTGCTGGAGAATCAGCCCCAGCATTTT. The V and J genes are TRBV6-2 or TRBV6-3 and TRBJ1-5; D unresolved. The CDR3 runs to 14 residues. V was cut by 8 bases and J by 4 bases, with 15 bases left in between. CDR1 is MNHEY, CDR2 SVGEGT, per germline.